This T cell receptor (beta chain) comes out of a study of cytomegalovirus exposure and HLA in healthy donors. About the study: An earlier analysis found 95 million to 140 million unique TCR beta sequences from approximately 190 million T cells. Study-level findings and limits: The records held CMV serostatus as the only immune exposure information. Confirmation in vitro established that a few CMV-associated chains were specific for CMV antigens. In a later analysis, across HLA loci, associated TCR counts were highest for DRB1, lowest for HLA-C.

PCR was performed using 60 Vbeta and 13 Jbeta primers. Profiling relied on immunoSEQ multiplex PCR, and the TCRdb table lists in-frame clones only, not all of them. Seen here are about 86,000 clones, about four fifths observed once, and the top ten hold roughly 15%. V lost 5 bases and J 2 bases, leaving 10 bases between the germline ends. Germline assignment: CDR1 SGHVS and CDR2 FNYEAQ. The CDR3 consists of 13 residues. Details on this clone: Its specificity is unknown.

This receptor was obtained from a middle-aged woman in good health and CMV-seropositive. The sample taken for sequencing was PBMCs. The chain recombines TRBV7-6 with TRBJ2-7; tentative D call: TRBD1 (5 bases). CDR3 loop: CASSMDIPYEQYF. The CDR3 coding sequence is TGTGCCAGCAGCATGGACATACCCTACGAGCAGTACTTC.